Listed below are T cell receptor beta chains from one sample, sequenced in a study of CD8 T cells in ankylosing spondylitis. Each CDR3 protein gets one entry after TCRdb re-called the 5' RACE reads with MiXCR. The sample has about 700,000 distinct CDR3 sequences; around 17% are singletons. The source material was blood, either unsorted or a sorted T cell fraction (not recorded which). These receptors originate from a male donor with ankylosing spondylitis. Each CDR3 is given with its conserved first and last residue. D genes are given only for firm matches. Clone size is not always given. Where it is, it says once, few, many or a class for expanded clones.

len,v_gene,abundance,j_gene,d_gene,CDR3nt,CDR3aa
15,TRBV20-1,once,TRBJ1-1,NA,TGCAGTGCTGCCCCGGCAGGGCCCATGAACACTGAAGCTTTCTTT,CSAAPAGPMNTEAFF
15,TRBV3-1,NA,TRBJ2-5,NA,TGTGCCAGCCCTCAGGGGGGCAGGGCGGGGGAGACCCAGTACTTC,CASPQGGRAGETQYF
14,TRBV6-2/TRBV6-3,NA,TRBJ2-3,NA,TGTGCCAGCAGGGCCGCAGGGAAGGCAGATACGCAGTATTTT,CASRAAGKADTQYF
13,TRBV30,NA,TRBJ1-5,NA,TGTGCCTGGAGTGTAGGGAGGGTTCAGCCCCAGCATTTT,CAWSVGRVQPQHF
14,TRBV6-2/TRBV6-3,few,TRBJ1-1,NA,TGTGCCAGCAGTTACGTTACCACAGGAACTGAAGCTTTCTTT,CASSYVTTGTEAFF
14,TRBV13,many,TRBJ1-6,TRBD1,TGTGCCAGCAGCCTGGGACAGAATAATTCACCCCTCCACTTT,CASSLGQNNSPLHF
12,TRBV20-1,NA,TRBJ1-5,NA,TGCAGTGCTTCCACAGGGCTTCAGCCCCAGCATTTT,CSASTGLQPQHF
16,TRBV7-9,few,TRBJ2-3,NA,TGTGCCAGCAGCTTCTCAGTCGGGGGGCCCGCAGATACGCAGTATTTT,CASSFSVGGPADTQYF
13,TRBV18,few,TRBJ2-2,TRBD1,TGTGCCAGCTCAACTGGACAGGCCGGGGAGCTGTTTTTT,CASSTGQAGELFF
13,TRBV12-3/TRBV12-4,few,TRBJ1-5,NA,TGTGCCAGCAGTGCCCCAGGGCTACAGCCCCAGCATTTT,CASSAPGLQPQHF
16,TRBV4-3,NA,TRBJ2-3,NA,TGCGCCAGCAGCCAAGAACCAACCGGGACGGGAGATACGCAGTATTTT,CASSQEPTGTGDTQYF
13,TRBV29-1,NA,TRBJ2-5,TRBD1,TGCAGCGTTTGGACAGGAATCCAAGAGACCCAGTACTTC,CSVWTGIQETQYF
13,TRBV29-1,many,TRBJ1-1,NA,TGCAGCGTGGTGGTCGGTTCGAACACTGAAGCTTTCTTT,CSVVVGSNTEAFF
12,TRBV9,few,TRBJ2-2,NA,TGTGCCAGCAGCGTTTCCCCCCGGGAGCTGTTTTTT,CASSVSPRELFF
15,TRBV30,NA,TRBJ2-1,NA,TGTGCCCTCAACTCCGGGGGGCTAAACTACAATGAGCAGTTCTTC,CALNSGGLNYNEQFF
14,TRBV2,NA,TRBJ2-1,TRBD1,TGTGCCAGCCACCGGGACAGACTATACAATGAGCAGTTCTTC,CASHRDRLYNEQFF
18,TRBV11-1,few,TRBJ2-1,TRBD1,TGTGCCAGCAGCTTAGCCCCGGGACAGGGGGCCTACCACAATGAGCAGTTCTTC,CASSLAPGQGAYHNEQFF
17,TRBV7-9,few,TRBJ1-4,TRBD1,TGTGCCAGCAGCCCTAAAGGACAGGGCGGGGGTAATGAAAAACTGTTTTTT,CASSPKGQGGGNEKLFF
16,TRBV10-3,NA,TRBJ1-1,NA,TGTGCCATCAGTGAGTCGATGGGAGGGGGGGACACTGAAGCTTTCTTT,CAISESMGGGDTEAFF
14,TRBV6-2/TRBV6-3,few,TRBJ2-7,NA,TGTGCCAGCAGTTATAGGGGACCTTCCTACGAGCAGTACTTC,CASSYRGPSYEQYF
14,TRBV30,few,TRBJ2-1,NA,TGTGCCCGTCAACTTGGGGCTTCCTACAATGAGCAGTTCTTC,CARQLGASYNEQFF
15,TRBV15,few,TRBJ2-1,TRBD2,TGTGCCACCAGCAAGCGGGACTCCAATTACAATGAGCAGTTCTTC,CATSKRDSNYNEQFF
14,TRBV28,NA,TRBJ1-2,TRBD1,TGTGCCAGCAGTTTACGTCAAGGGGGCCTTGGCTACACCTTC,CASSLRQGGLGYTF
17,TRBV7-6,few,TRBJ1-4,NA,TGTGCCAGCAGCTTAGGACAGGAGCCTTTGTGTGTGGAAAAACTGTTTTTT,CASSLGQEPLCVEKLFF
14,TRBV7-2,NA,TRBJ2-7,NA,TGTGCCAGCAGCTTAGCGCAGGGCCCCTACGAGCAGTACTTC,CASSLAQGPYEQYF
14,TRBV5-1,NA,TRBJ2-7,NA,TGCGCCAGCAGCTTGGAAGGGGTTCCCTACGAGCAGTACTTC,CASSLEGVPYEQYF
14,TRBV11-2,NA,TRBJ1-1,NA,TGTGCCAGCAGCTTCTGGGGCTGGGGCACTGAAGCTTTCTTT,CASSFWGWGTEAFF
11,TRBV30,few,TRBJ2-3,NA,TGTGCCTGGAGTGGCGCAGATACGCAGTATTTT,CAWSGADTQYF